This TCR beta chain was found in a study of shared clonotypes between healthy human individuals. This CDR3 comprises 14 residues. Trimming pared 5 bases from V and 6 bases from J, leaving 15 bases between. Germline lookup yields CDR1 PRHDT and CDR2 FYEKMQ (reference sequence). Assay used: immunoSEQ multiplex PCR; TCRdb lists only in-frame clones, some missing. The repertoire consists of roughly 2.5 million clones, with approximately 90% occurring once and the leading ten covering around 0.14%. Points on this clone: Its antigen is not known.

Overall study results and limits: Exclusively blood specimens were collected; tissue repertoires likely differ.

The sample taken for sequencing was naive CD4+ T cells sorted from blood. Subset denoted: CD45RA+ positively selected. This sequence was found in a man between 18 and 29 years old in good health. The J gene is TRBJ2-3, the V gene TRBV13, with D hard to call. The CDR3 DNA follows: TGTGCCAGCAGCCCACGGACCTATTTGGATACGCAGTATTTT. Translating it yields CASSPRTYLDTQYF.